The sample holds a few counts of the clone carrying this T cell receptor beta chain. Its cognate antigen is unknown. TCRdb reanalysed the 5' RACE reads using MiXCR and keeps one entry per CDR3 protein. In the table there are 450,000 or so distinct CDR3 sequences, around a quarter of which are singletons. V was clipped by 0 bases and J by 3 bases, with 2 bases between them. Germline CDR1 is DFQATT and CDR2 is SNEGSKA (reference sequence). The CDR3 sequence is 11 residues long. The data stem from a study of T-cell memory formation after mild COVID-19. Study context: There were largely donor-specific TCR clusters. Whole-study findings and limits: Unconfirmed was the SARS-CoV-2 specificity of second-wave clones that peaked on day 37. Researchers report contracting CD4+ clones mostly in CM and EM, with CD8+ clones in EMRA.

The chain combines TRBV20-1 with TRBJ2-5; the D is unclear. The TCR originated in an adult woman who had mild COVID-19 (a few samples of this study predate the infection). Cell type and time point are not known. Material: PBMCs or a T cell subset sorted from them (not recorded which). CDR3: CSAREEETQYF. In DNA, the CDR3 is TGCAGTGCTAGAGAGGAAGAGACCCAGTACTTC.